A single T cell receptor beta chain is shown here with its context. This sample stems from a study of glioma-infiltrating T cells after dendritic cell vaccination. This CDR3 contains 15 residues. Germline CDR1 is SNHLY and CDR2 is FYNNEI. The V and J ends lost 6 bases and 6 bases respectively, with 18 bases between them. Primers: 60 V beta forward and 13 J beta reverse. TCRdb keeps only in-frame clones here, not all; method: immunoSEQ multiplex PCR. This sample has tens of thousands of clones; about four fifths occur once, and the top ten carry 2.1%. Only patients with spare fresh-frozen tumor and over two years of follow-up were included.

The V and J genes are TRBV2 and TRBJ1-5; D is possibly TRBD1 (5 bases). The sequence was collected from a human donor with glioblastoma. The source was blood, collected before dendritic cell vaccination. The CDR3 here is CASRGQGGDGQPQHF. Here the CDR3 DNA reads TGTGCCAGCAGGGGGCAAGGAGGGGATGGTCAGCCCCAGCATTTT.